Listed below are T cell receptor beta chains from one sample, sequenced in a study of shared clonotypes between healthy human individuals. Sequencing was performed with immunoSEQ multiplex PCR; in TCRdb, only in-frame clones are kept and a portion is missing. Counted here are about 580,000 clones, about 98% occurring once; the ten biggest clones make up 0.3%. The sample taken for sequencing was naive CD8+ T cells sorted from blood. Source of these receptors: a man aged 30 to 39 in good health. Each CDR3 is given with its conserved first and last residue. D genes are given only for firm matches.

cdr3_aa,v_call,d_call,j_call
CASSLELRAGELFF,TRBV4-3,.,TRBJ2-2
CASSLTPRGSDTEAFF,TRBV5-1,.,TRBJ1-1
CASSTGANYGYTF,TRBV13,.,TRBJ1-2
CASSSGNSYNEQFF,TRBV27,.,TRBJ2-1
CASSLSGARNSYNEQFF,TRBV7-2,TRBD2,TRBJ2-1
CASSFRTGGSTGELFF,TRBV6-5,TRBD1,TRBJ2-2
CASSVEGVSYNEQFF,TRBV9,.,TRBJ2-1
CASSHVSGSSYEQYF,TRBV14,.,TRBJ2-7
CSVPPRGYETQYF,TRBV29-1,.,TRBJ2-5
CASSLGASGYNEQFF,TRBV11-2,.,TRBJ2-1
CASSLTGDIAGELFF,TRBV28,.,TRBJ2-2
CASSLGGAEQYF,TRBV27,.,TRBJ2-7
CSVGPDGEGNEQFF,TRBV29-1,.,TRBJ2-1
CASNEAGYNEQFF,TRBV7-2,TRBD2,TRBJ2-1
CASSFPSGRAGEQFF,TRBV7-9,TRBD2,TRBJ2-1
CASSLNQGFIYEQYF,TRBV7-6,.,TRBJ2-7
CASSPTDGSNQPQHF,TRBV7-9,.,TRBJ1-5
CASTSPRGTGSESRDSYNEQFF,TRBV7-8,TRBD1,TRBJ2-1
CASSLPPRTDTQYF,TRBV7-6,.,TRBJ2-3
CASSYGQGLTTEAFF,TRBV6-6,TRBD1,TRBJ1-1
CASSLSEDGSSYEQYF,TRBV13,.,TRBJ2-7
CASSLALGDPYEQYF,TRBV5-4,.,TRBJ2-7
CASSHGDRVYEQYF,TRBV5-8,TRBD1,TRBJ2-7
CASSYSMENTGELFF,TRBV6-6,.,TRBJ2-2
CASSPKGNEQFF,TRBV18,.,TRBJ2-1
CASSLVRVGRGFEQYF,TRBV7-8,TRBD1,TRBJ2-7
CASSYSTGGYEQYF,TRBV6-6,TRBD1,TRBJ2-7
CASSALTVEQYF,TRBV2,.,TRBJ2-7
CASSSSLHYEQYF,TRBV4-1,.,TRBJ2-7
CASSLGQGSTGELFF,TRBV4-3,TRBD1,TRBJ2-2